This T cell receptor (beta chain) comes out of a study of cytomegalovirus exposure and HLA in healthy donors. Whole-study findings and limits: High specificity and sensitivity for cytomegalovirus status were reported for the classifier. The authors listed roughly 150 TCR beta chains as cytomegalovirus-associated.

Produced via immunoSEQ multiplex PCR; TCRdb's table is partial and in-frame only. The sample has about 53,000 clones; roughly 93% are singletons. Concerning this clone: Its antigen is still unknown.

The CDR3 sequence is 17 residues long. J was trimmed by 3 bases and V by 6 bases; bases with no gene match: 14. Per the germline V gene, CDR1 is MDHEN and CDR2 is SYDVKM. Specimen: PBMCs. This TCR came from a man in his late teens or twenties in good health and CMV-seronegative. This sequence joins TRBV28 and TRBJ1-5; TRBD1 agrees at 7 bases. The CDR3 protein is CASRKRTGAKYNQPQHF. CDR3 nucleotides: TGTGCCAGCAGGAAGCGAACAGGGGCCAAGTACAATCAGCCCCAGCATTTT.